This T cell receptor (beta chain) was captured by sequencing in a study of cytomegalovirus exposure and HLA in healthy donors. Libraries were prepared by immunoSEQ multiplex PCR; TCRdb keeps only in-frame clonotypes and omits some of them. The repertoire includes some 170,000 clones, 86% of them detected once, and under 3.5% sits in the top ten. Sample: PBMCs. This TCR was recovered from a man younger than 35 in good health and CMV-seropositive.

The CDR3 spells CASSSLDTQYF. CDR3 DNA sequence: TGTGCCAGCAGCTCGTTAGATACGCAGTATTTT. V gene TRBV7-3 combines with J gene TRBJ2-3; no firm D call. The V end lost 4 bases, the J end lost 5 bases, and 4 bases lay between the germline ends. Per the germline V gene, CDR1 is SGHTA and CDR2 is FQGTGA. The length of the CDR3 is 11 residues.